Listed below are T cell receptor beta chains from one sample, sequenced in a study of blood T cell repertoires in COVID-19. Only in-frame clones appear in the TCRdb table, and some are missing; sequencing was by immunoSEQ multiplex PCR. The repertoire holds around 220,000 clones, with 80% to 95% as singletons. The sequencing input was PBMCs or T cells enriched from blood (not recorded which). The source is a woman under 30 who had recovered from COVID-19. Both conserved end residues are part of each CDR3. The D gene is left open where the match is weak. Expanded clones get a size class; other rows say once, few or many, or leave the size out.

TRBV18	NA	TRBJ1-2	TRBD1	CASSQARGHGYTF	TGTGCCAGCTCCCAAGCCAGGGGGCATGGCTACACCTTC
TRBV6-1	NA	TRBJ1-1	NA	CASSEYHRANTEAFF	TGTGCCAGCAGTGAGTACCACAGGGCGAACACTGAAGCTTTCTTT
TRBV6-5	few	TRBJ2-5	TRBD2	CASSYEAGAAETQYF	TGTGCCAGCAGTTATGAGGCGGGAGCGGCGGAGACCCAGTACTTC
TRBV12-3/TRBV12-4	NA	TRBJ1-2	TRBD1	CASSLGQGGGYTF	TGTGCCAGCAGTCTCGGACAGGGAGGAGGCTACACCTTC
TRBV24-1	NA	TRBJ1-2	NA	CATSDRGPEGYGYTF	TGTGCCACCAGTGATCGTGGGCCAGAAGGCTATGGCTACACCTTC
TRBV5-1	NA	TRBJ1-6	NA	CASRPGDGTSPLHF	TGCGCCAGCAGGCCGGGAGACGGGACTTCACCCCTCCACTTT
TRBV7-9	NA	TRBJ1-2	NA	CASGLRGSGYTF	TGTGCCAGCGGATTACGGGGAAGCGGCTACACCTTC
TRBV4-3	NA	TRBJ2-7	NA	CASSQDYRSYEQYF	TGCGCCAGCAGCCAAGATTACAGATCCTACGAGCAGTACTTC
TRBV4-2	NA	TRBJ1-2	TRBD1	CASSQDLQGASYGYTF	TGTGCCAGCAGCCAAGATTTGCAGGGGGCGAGTTATGGCTACACCTTC
TRBV6-5	NA	TRBJ1-1	NA	CASSPRDRTEAFF	TGTGCCAGCAGTCCCCGGGATCGCACTGAAGCTTTCTTT
TRBV5-6	NA	TRBJ2-1	NA	CASSSQGKEQFF	TGTGCCAGCAGCTCCCAGGGGAAAGAGCAGTTCTTC
TRBV4-3	NA	TRBJ1-5	NA	CASSPTRYSQPQHF	TGCGCCAGCAGCCCGACGCGGTATAGTCAGCCCCAGCATTTT